Reported below is one TCR beta chain. Measured with immunoSEQ multiplex PCR; TCRdb has only the in-frame clones, and not every one. The sample holds some 260,000 clones, approximately 79% seen once. This sample is part of a study of blood T cell repertoires in COVID-19. Study-level background: PBMCs, B-cell-depleted T cells, or T cells were the source of the cDNA or gDNA that made up the material.

The TCR sequence derives from a woman aged 80 or older with active or convalescent COVID-19. The sequenced material came from peripheral blood.

The CDR3 loop reads CASSEHELNTEAFF. The CDR3 coding sequence is TGCGCCAGCAGTGAGCACGAGTTGAACACTGAAGCTTTCTTT. J is TRBJ1-1 and V is TRBV10-2; D gene ambiguous. V shed 2 bases and J shed 0 bases, with 7 bases lying between them. The CDR3 is made up of 14 amino acids. Looked up from germline, CDR1 is WSHSY and CDR2 is SAAADI.